Sequencing of this TCR beta chain was carried out in a study of blood T cell repertoires in COVID-19. The overall study: The analysed material was cDNA or gDNA that came from T cells, B-cell-depleted T cells, or PBMCs.

This CDR3 has 15 residues. The V segment lost 5 bases and the J segment 0 bases; nucleotides outside the gene matches: 5. Looked up from germline, CDR1 is SGDLS and CDR2 is YYNGEE. Sequencing used immunoSEQ multiplex PCR; TCRdb keeps in-frame clones, though not all of them. The sample shows around 100,000 clones, more than 75% of them seen only once. The V call is TRBV9, the J call TRBJ2-3; 8 nucleotides match TRBD2. This sequence originates from a human donor in a cohort sampled during active COVID-19. The sample was peripheral blood. CDR3 residues: CASREGLASTDTQYF. Here the CDR3 DNA reads TGTGCCAGCAGAGAAGGACTAGCCAGCACAGATACGCAGTATTTT. The full variable domain, with the rest looked up from reference TRBV9 and TRBJ2-3, is DSGVTQTPKHLITATGQRVTLRCSPRSGDLSVYWYQQSLDQGLQFLIQYYNGEERAKGNILERFSAQQFPDLHSELNLSSLELGDSALYFCASREGLASTDTQYFGPGTRLTVL.